The 6 T cell receptor beta chains below come from one sample, sequenced in a study of STAT5B mutations in CD4+ large granular lymphocyte leukemia (dated by TCRdb to between 2021 and 2024). The library was made by the immunoSEQ multiplex PCR assay. TCRdb carries this immuneACCESS record with in-frame sequences only. Its versions omit some clonotypes, under half of them owing to an unresolved V gene in the studies checked, with the rest unexplained. The sample table lists roughly 30,000 clones, approximately 80% of them with a count of one. About 4% of the sample is taken by the ten largest. What was sequenced was CD4+ T cells from blood buffy coats. These TCRs come from a human donor in good health.

By sample fraction, this clone is medium-sized. The chain recombines TRBV13 with TRBJ2-7, with a tentative D call TRBD1 (6 bases). The V gene's germline CDR1 is PRHDT and CDR2 FYEKMQ (reference sequence). Trimming pared 7 bases from V and 6 bases from J, leaving 22 bases between. The CDR3 runs 15 residues. CDR3 DNA sequence: TGTGCCAGCACCGACTCCAGGGGTACGGCTATCGAGCAGTACTTC. This sequence encodes CASTDSRGTAIEQYF.

This clone was recorded once. The CDR3 DNA is TGTGCCAGCAGTGAGGAACACGTTGACCCCCACGGCTACACCTTC. Translating gives CASSEEHVDPHGYTF. The chain carries TRBV2 and TRBJ1-2; no firm D call. CDR1 and CDR2 from the germline V gene are SNHLY and FYNNEI. CDR3 size: 15 residues. Trimming shortened V by 3 bases and J by 8 bases, and 19 bases separated the two germline ends.

This CDR3 reads CATSRAGVSGRSGAKNIQYF. CDR3 in DNA: TGTGCCACCAGCAGAGCGGGAGTTAGCGGGAGGTCGGGAGCCAAAAACATTCAGTACTTC. This chain connects TRBV15 to TRBJ2-4, with 10 nucleotides matching TRBD2. Germline CDR1 is LNHNV and CDR2 is YYDKDF (reference sequence). This CDR3 has 20 residues. J gave up 0 bases and V 1 base, and 12 bases lay outside the gene matches.

This clone was counted only a few times. V and J are TRBV2 and TRBJ1-5; tentative D call: TRBD1 (6 bases). Germline V gives CDR1 SNHLY, CDR2 FYNNEI. The CDR3 length is 11 residues. V lost 8 bases and J 9 bases, leaving 11 bases between the germline ends. The CDR3 coding sequence is TGTGCCAGCGGGGGGGCAGGGCCCCAGCATTTT. This encodes CASGGAGPQHF.

The chain employs TRBV7-2 and TRBJ1-2, with a possible D match to TRBD1 (5 bases). V dropped 5 bases and J dropped 0 bases, with 13 bases sitting between them. Germline CDR1 and CDR2: SGHTA and FQGNSA. The CDR3 totals 15 residues. The CDR3 spells CASSPGTGPNYGYTF. Written as DNA, the CDR3 is TGTGCCAGCAGCCCCGGGACGGGACCTAACTATGGCTACACCTTC.

The V call is TRBV5-5, the J call TRBJ2-7; weak D call: TRBD2 (6 bases). Deletions cut 4 bases from V and 7 bases from J, with 15 bases between. The CDR3 covers 13 residues. Germline CDR1 reads SGHKS; CDR2 reads YYEKEE (reference sequence). CDR3 coding DNA: TGTGCCAGCAGCCGGGACTTTGTCGGGGAGCAGTACTTC. Its protein product is CASSRDFVGEQYF.